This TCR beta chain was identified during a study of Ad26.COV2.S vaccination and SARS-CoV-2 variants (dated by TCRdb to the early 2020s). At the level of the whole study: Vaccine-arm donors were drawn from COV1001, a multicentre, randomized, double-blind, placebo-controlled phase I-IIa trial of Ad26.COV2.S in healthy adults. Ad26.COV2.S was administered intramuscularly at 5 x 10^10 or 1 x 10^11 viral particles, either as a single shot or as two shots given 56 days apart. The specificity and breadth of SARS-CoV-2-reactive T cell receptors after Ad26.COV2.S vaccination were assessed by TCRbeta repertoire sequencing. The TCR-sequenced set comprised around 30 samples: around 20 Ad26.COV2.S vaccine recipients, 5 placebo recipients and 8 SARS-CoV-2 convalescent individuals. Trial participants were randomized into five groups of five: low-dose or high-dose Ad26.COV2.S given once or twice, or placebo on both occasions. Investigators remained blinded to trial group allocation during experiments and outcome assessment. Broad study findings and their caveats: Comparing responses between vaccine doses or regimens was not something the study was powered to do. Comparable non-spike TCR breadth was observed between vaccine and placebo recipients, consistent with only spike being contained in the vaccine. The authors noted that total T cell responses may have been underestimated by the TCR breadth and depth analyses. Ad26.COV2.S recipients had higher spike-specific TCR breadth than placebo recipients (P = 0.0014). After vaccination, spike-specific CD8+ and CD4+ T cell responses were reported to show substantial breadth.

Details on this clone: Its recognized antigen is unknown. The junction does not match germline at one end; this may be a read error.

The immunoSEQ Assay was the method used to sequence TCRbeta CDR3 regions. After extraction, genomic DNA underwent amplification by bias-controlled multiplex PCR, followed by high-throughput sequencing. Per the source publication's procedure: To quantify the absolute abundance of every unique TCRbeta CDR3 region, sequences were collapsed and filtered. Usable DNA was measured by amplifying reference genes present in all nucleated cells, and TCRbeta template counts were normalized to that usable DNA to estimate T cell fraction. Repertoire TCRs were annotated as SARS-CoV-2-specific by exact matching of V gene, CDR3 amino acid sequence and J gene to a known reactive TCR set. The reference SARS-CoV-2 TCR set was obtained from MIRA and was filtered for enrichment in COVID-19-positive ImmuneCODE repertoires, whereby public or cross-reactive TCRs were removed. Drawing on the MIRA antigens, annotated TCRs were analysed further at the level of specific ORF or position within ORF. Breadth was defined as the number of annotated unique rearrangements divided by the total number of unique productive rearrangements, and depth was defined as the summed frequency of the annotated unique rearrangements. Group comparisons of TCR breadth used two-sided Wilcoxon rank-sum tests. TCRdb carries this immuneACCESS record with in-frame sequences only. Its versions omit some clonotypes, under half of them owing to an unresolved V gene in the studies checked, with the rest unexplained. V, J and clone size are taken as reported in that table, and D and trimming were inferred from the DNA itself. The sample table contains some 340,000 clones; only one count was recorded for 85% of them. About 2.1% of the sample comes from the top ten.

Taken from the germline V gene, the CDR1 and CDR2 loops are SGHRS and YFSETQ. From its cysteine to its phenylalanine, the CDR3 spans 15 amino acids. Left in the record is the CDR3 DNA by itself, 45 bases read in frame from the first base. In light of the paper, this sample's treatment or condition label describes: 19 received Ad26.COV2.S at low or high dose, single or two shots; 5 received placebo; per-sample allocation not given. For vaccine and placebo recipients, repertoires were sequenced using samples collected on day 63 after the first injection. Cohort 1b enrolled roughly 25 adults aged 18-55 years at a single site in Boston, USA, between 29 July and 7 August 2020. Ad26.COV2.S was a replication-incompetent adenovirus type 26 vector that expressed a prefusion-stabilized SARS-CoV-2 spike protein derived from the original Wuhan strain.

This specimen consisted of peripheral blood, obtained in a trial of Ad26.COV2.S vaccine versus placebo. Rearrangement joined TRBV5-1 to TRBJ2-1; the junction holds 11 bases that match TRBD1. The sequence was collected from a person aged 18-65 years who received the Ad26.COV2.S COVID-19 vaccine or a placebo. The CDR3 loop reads CASSLEGTGGNEQFF. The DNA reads TGCGCCAGCAGTTTGGAGGGGACAGGGGGGAATGAGCAGTTCTTC.